This T cell receptor (beta chain) was observed in a study of Graves' ophthalmopathy and Graves' hyperthyroidism. Over 18 months of follow-up, stable hyperthyroidism required that no ophthalmopathy appear. As the template, RNA transcripts were used to amplify TCR beta CDR3 regions. A first-round RT-PCR used HTBI primers, followed by a second-round multiplex PCR. TCRdb recomputed calls from the multiplex PCR reads with MiXCR, one row per CDR3 protein. The table lists 500,000 to 700,000 distinct CDR3 sequences, 22% of them singletons, with more than 5.5% in the top ten. This clonotype occurred many times. Germline assignment: CDR1 SNHLY and CDR2 FYNNEI. V lost 2 bases to trimming and J lost 7 bases; unmatched junction nucleotides: 8. The CDR3 spans 16 residues.

This chain links TRBV2 with TRBJ1-5, with 10 positions matching TRBD1. The receptor's source is a woman between 18 and 29 years old with stable Graves' hyperthyroidism. Some clones in this sample may be carry-over from other donors' samples. Sequencing was carried out using peripheral blood. CDR3 nucleotides: TGTGCCAGCAGTGAATTGGGGACAGGGGTCTCCCAGCCCCAGCATTTT. It specifies CASSELGTGVSQPQHF.